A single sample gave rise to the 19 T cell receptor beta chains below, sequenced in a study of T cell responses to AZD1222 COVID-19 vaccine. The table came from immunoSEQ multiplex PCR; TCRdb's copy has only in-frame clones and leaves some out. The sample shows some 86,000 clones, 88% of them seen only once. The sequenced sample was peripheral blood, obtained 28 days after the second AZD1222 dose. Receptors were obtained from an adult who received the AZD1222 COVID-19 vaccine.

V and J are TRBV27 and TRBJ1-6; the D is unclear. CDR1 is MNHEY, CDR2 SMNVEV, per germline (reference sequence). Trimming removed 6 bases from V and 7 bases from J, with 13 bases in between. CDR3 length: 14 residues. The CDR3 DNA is TGTGCCAGCAGCCCCTCTACTCGGAATTCACCCCTCCACTTT. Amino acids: CASSPSTRNSPLHF.

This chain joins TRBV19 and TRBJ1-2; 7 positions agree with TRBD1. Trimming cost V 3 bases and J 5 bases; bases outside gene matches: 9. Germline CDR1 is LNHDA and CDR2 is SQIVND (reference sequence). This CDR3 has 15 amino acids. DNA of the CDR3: TGTGCCAGTAGTATGGGGCCAGGGGGATCGTATGGCTACACCTTC. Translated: CASSMGPGGSYGYTF.

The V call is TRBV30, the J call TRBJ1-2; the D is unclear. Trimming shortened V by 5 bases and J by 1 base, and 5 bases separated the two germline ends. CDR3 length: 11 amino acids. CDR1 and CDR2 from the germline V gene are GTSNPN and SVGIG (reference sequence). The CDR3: CAWSSNYGYTF. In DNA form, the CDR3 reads TGTGCCTGGTCCAGTAACTATGGCTACACCTTC.

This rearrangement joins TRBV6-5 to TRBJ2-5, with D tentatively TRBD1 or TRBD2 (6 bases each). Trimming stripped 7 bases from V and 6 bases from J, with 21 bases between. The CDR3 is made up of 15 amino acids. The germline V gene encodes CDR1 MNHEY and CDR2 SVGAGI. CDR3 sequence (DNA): TGTGCCAGCACCCTGGGAGGAGGGGGTAAAAAGACCCAGTACTTC. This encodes CASTLGGGGKKTQYF.

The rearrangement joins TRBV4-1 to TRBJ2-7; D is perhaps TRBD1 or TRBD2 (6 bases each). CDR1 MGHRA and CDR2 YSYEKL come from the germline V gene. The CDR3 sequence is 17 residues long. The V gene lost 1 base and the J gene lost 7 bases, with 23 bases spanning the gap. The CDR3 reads CASSQVQGRLDSVEQYF. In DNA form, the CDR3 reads TGCGCCAGCAGCCAAGTCCAGGGGAGGCTTGACTCCGTTGAGCAGTACTTC.

This CDR3 is CASSSGLLSGYTF. In DNA, the CDR3 is TGTGCCAGCAGTTCCGGACTGCTCTCCGGCTACACCTTC. This chain links TRBV6-5 with TRBJ1-2; D remains ambiguous. The CDR3 covers 13 residues. Germline V gene data show CDR1 as MNHEY and CDR2 as SVGAGI. The V end lost 4 bases, the J end lost 8 bases, and 14 bases lay between the germline ends.

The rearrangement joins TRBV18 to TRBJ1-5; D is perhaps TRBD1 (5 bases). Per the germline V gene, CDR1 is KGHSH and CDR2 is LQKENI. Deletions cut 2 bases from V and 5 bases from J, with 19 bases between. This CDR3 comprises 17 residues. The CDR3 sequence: CASSPRRNSEGDQPQHF. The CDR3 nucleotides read TGTGCCAGCTCACCAAGGAGGAACAGCGAAGGGGATCAGCCCCAGCATTTT. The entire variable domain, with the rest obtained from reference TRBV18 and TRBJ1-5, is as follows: NAGVMQNPRHLVRRRGQEARLRCSPMKGHSHVYWYRQLPEEGLKFMVYLQKENIIDESGMPKERFSAEFPKEGPSILRIQQVVRGDSAAYFCASSPRRNSEGDQPQHFGDGTRLSIL.

Here the CDR3 DNA reads TGTGCCAGCAGTGTGTACAATGAGCAGTTCTTC. This codes for CASSVYNEQFF. The genes are TRBV27 and TRBJ2-1; no firm D call. The CDR3 extends over 11 amino acids. Trimming removed 5 bases at V and 4 bases at J, with 3 bases between. Germline CDR1 is MNHEY and CDR2 is SMNVEV (reference sequence).

CDR3: CASTGTGITLSTDTQYF. Here the CDR3 DNA reads TGTGCCAGCACCGGGACAGGGATTACCCTTAGCACAGATACGCAGTATTTT. The V gene is TRBV5-6, the J gene TRBJ2-3; 9 nucleotides align to TRBD1. Trimming cost V 6 bases and J 0 bases; bases outside gene matches: 11. Germline V gene data show CDR1 as SGHDT and CDR2 as YYEEEE. This CDR3 spans 17 amino acids. The full variable domain, its missing parts supplied by reference TRBV5-6 and TRBJ2-3, is DAGVTQSPTHLIKTRGQQVTLRCSPKSGHDTVSWYQQALGQGPQFIFQYYEEEERQRGNFPDRFSGHQFPNYSSELNVNALLLGDSALYLCASTGTGITLSTDTQYFGPGTRLTVL.

Here the CDR3 DNA reads TGTGCCAGCAGCTTAGGAGTCGGCCGTAGCGGGAGGGCATCCGAGCAGTACTTC. Encoded protein: CASSLGVGRSGRASEQYF. J is TRBJ2-7 and V is TRBV11-2; 11 nucleotides align to TRBD2. With V trimmed by 1 base and J by 6 bases, 14 bases remained unmatched. The V gene's germline CDR1 is SGHAT and CDR2 FQNNGV. This CDR3 has 18 amino acids.

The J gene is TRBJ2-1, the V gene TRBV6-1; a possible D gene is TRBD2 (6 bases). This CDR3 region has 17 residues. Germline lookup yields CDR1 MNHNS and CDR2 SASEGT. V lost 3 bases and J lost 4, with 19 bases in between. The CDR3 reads CASSDLGFERAYNEQFF. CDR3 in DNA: TGTGCCAGCAGTGACCTCGGATTTGAGCGGGCGTACAATGAGCAGTTCTTC.

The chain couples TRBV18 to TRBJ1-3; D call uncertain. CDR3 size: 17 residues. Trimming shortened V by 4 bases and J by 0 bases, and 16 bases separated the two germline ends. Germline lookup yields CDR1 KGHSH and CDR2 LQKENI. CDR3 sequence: CASSHGPSVSSGNTIYF. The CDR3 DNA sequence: TGTGCCAGCTCACACGGACCGTCGGTGAGCTCTGGAAACACCATATATTTT.

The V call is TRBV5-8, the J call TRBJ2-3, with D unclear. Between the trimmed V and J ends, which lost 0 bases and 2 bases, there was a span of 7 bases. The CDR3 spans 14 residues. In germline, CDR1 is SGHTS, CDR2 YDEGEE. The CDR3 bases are TGTGCCAGCAGCTTGGGACCATCCACAGATACGCAGTATTTT. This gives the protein CASSLGPSTDTQYF.

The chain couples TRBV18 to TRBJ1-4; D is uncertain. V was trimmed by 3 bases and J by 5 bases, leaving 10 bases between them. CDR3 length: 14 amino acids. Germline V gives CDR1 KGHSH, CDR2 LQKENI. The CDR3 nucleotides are TGTGCCAGCTCACCGGCGACACCGAATGAAAAACTGTTTTTT. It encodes CASSPATPNEKLFF.

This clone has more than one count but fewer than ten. The CDR3 sequence is CASSLPGGGGYTF. CDR3 sequence (DNA): TGTGCCAGCAGTTTGCCCGGGGGAGGTGGCTACACCTTC. The chain carries TRBV28 and TRBJ1-2; possibly TRBD1 for D (5 bases). The germline V gene has CDR1 MDHEN and CDR2 SYDVKM. The CDR3 runs 13 residues. V was cut by 3 bases and J by 7 bases, with 12 bases left in between.

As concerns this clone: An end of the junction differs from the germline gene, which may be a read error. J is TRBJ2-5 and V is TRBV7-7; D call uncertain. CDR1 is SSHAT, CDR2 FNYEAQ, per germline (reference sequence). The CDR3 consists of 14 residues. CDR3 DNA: TGTGCTAGCAGCCCCCGTAATTGGGGAGAGACCCAGTACTTC. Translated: CASSPRNWGETQYF.

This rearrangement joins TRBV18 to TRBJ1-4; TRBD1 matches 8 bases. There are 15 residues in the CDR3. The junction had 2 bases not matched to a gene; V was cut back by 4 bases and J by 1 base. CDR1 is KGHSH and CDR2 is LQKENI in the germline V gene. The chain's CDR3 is CASSLDRGTNEKLFF. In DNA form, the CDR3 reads TGTGCCAGCTCACTTGACAGGGGAACTAATGAAAAACTGTTTTTT.

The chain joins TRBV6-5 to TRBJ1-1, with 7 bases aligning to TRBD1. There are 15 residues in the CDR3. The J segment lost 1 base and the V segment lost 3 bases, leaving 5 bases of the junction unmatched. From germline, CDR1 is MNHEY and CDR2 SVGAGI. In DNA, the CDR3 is TGTGCCAGCAGTTATAGGGGGCTGGAGAACACTGAAGCTTTCTTT. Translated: CASSYRGLENTEAFF.

The CDR3 coding sequence is TGTGCCAGCAGTCCGCCGGGACAGGGGACCTACGAGCAGTACTTC. It yields the protein CASSPPGQGTYEQYF. The V and J genes are TRBV28 and TRBJ2-7; 10 positions match TRBD1. Germline values: CDR1 MDHEN, CDR2 SYDVKM. The V gene end was trimmed by 5 bases and the J gene end by 2 bases; junction bases not matched to a gene: 6. The length of the CDR3 is 15 residues.